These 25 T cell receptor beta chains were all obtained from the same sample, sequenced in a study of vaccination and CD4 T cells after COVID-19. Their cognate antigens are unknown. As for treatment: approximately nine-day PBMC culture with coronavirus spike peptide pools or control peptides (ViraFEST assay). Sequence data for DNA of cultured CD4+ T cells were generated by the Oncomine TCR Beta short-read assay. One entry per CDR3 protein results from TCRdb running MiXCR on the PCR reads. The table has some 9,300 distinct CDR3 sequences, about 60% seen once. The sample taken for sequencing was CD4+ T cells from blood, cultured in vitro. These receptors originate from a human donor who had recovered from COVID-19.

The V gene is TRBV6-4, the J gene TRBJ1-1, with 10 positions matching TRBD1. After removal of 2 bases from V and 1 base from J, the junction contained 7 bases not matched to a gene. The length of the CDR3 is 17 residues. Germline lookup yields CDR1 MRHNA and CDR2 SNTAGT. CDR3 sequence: CASSDDRGRFSNTEAFF. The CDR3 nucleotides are TGTGCCAGCAGTGACGACAGGGGGCGTTTCTCGAACACTGAAGCTTTCTTT.

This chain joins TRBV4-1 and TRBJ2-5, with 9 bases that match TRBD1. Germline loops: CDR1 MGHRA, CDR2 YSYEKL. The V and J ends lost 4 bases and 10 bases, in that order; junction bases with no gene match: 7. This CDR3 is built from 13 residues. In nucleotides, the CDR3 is TGCGCCAGCAGCCCGGGACAGGGTAGGAGCCAGTACTTC. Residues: CASSPGQGRSQYF.

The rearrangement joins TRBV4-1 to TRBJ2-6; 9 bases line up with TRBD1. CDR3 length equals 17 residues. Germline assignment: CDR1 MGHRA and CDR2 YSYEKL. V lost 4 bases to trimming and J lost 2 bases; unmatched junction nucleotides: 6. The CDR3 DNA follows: TGCGCCAGCAGCCTGAAGGGACAGGGCACTGGGGCCAACGTCCTGACTTTC. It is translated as CASSLKGQGTGANVLTF.

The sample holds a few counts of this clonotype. CDR3 sequence (DNA): TGTGCCAGCAGCACGGACAGTCGGAACGGGATTGGCTACACCTTC. Amino acid sequence: CASSTDSRNGIGYTF. This rearrangement joins TRBV7-3 to TRBJ1-2, with D possibly matching TRBD1 (6 bases). V lost 5 bases to trimming and J lost 7 bases, with 20 bases between them. The V gene's germline CDR1 is SGHTA and CDR2 FQGTGA. The CDR3 is 15 amino acids.

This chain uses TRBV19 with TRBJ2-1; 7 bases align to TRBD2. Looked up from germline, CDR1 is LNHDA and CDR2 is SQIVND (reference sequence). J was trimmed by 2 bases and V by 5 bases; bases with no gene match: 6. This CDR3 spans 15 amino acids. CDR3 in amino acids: CASSPAGRPYNEQFF. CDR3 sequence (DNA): TGTGCCAGTAGTCCGGCCGGGAGGCCCTACAATGAGCAGTTCTTC.

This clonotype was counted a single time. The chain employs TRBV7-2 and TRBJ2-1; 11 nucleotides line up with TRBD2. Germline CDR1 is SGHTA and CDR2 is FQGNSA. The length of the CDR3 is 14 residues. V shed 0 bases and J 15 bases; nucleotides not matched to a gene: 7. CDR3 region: CASSLAPSGGRTFF. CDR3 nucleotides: TGTGCCAGCAGCTTAGCGCCTAGCGGGGGGCGGACGTTCTTC.

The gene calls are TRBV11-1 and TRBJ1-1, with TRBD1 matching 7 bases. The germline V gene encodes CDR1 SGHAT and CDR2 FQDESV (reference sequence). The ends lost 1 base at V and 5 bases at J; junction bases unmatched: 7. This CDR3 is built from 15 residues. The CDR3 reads CASSLEAGGLTEAFF. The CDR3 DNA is TGTGCCAGCAGCTTAGAAGCAGGGGGATTAACTGAAGCTTTCTTT.

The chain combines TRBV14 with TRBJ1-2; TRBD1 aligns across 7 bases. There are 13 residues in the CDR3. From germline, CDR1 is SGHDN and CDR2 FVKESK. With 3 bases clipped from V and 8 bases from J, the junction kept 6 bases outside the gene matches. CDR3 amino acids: CASSHDRAEGYTF. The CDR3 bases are TGTGCCAGCAGCCATGACAGGGCTGAGGGCTACACCTTC.

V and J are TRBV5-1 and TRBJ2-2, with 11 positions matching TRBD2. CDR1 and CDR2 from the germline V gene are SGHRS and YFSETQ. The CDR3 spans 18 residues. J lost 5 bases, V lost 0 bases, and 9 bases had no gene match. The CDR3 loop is CASSLAILGLAATGELFF. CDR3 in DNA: TGCGCCAGCAGCTTGGCCATTTTGGGACTAGCGGCGACCGGGGAGCTGTTTTTT.

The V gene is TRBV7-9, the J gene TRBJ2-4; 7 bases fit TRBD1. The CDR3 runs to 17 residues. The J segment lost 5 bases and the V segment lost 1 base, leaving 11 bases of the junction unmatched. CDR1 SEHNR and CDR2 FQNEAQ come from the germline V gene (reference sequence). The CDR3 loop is CASSLGFGRGTQNIQYF. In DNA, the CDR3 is TGTGCCAGCAGCTTAGGATTTGGCAGGGGGACCCAAAACATTCAGTACTTC.

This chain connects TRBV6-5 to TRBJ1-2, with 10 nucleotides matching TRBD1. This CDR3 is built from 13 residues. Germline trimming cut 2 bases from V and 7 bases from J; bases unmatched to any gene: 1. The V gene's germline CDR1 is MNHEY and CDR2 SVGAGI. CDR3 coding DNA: TGTGCCAGCAGTTACGACAGGGGGCTTGGCTACACCTTC. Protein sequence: CASSYDRGLGYTF.

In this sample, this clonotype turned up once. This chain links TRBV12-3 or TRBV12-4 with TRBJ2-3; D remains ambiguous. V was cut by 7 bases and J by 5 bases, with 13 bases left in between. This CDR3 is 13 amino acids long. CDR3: CASTGLTRDTQYF. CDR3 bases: TGTGCCAGCACGGGCCTCACGAGAGATACGCAGTATTTT.

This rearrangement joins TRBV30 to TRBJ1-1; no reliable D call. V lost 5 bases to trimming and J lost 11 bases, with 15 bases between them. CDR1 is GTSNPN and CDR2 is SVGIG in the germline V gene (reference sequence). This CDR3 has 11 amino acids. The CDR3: CAWSFNRGAFF. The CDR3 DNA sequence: TGTGCCTGGTCTTTCAACCGGGGTGCTTTCTTT.

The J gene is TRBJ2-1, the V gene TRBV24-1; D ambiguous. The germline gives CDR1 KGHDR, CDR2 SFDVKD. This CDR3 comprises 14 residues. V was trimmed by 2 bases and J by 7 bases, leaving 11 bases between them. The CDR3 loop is CATSDSRTPNEQFF. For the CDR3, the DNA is TGTGCCACCAGTGATTCGCGTACTCCGAATGAGCAGTTCTTC.

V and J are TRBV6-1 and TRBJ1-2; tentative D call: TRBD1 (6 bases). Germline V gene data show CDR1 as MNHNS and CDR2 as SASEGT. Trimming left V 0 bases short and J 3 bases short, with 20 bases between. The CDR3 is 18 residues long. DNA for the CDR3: TGTGCCAGCAGTGAAGCTTCCGTAGAGGGGGAGTGGTACTATGGCTACACCTTC. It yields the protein CASSEASVEGEWYYGYTF.

The CDR3 nucleotides are TGTGCCAGCAGTGCTCAGCGGGGGACCGGGGAGCTGTTTTTT. Translated, it gives CASSAQRGTGELFF. The chain links TRBV2 to TRBJ2-2; 8 bases agree with TRBD2. V shed 4 bases and J 5 bases; nucleotides not matched to a gene: 3. The CDR3 covers 14 residues. Germline V gives CDR1 SNHLY, CDR2 FYNNEI.

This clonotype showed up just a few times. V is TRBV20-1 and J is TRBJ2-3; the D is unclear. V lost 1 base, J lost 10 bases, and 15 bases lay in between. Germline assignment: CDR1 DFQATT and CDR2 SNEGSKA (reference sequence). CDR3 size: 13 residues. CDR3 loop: CSARAPSKRPQYF. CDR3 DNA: TGCAGTGCTAGAGCCCCGTCCAAACGCCCGCAGTATTTT.

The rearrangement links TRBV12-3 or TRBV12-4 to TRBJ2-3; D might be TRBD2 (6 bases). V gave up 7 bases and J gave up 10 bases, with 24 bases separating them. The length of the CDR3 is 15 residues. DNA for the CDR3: TGTGCCAGCACTCAATGGGCCGGGAGCTCCGGCGCGCAGTATTTT. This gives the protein CASTQWAGSSGAQYF.

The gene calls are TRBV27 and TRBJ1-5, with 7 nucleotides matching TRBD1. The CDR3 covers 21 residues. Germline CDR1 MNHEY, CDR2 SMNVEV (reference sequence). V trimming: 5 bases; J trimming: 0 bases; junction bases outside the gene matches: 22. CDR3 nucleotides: TGTGCCAGCAGTCCCAAAGCGCCTCTAGGCAGGGGGGGTACTAGCAATCAGCCCCAGCATTTT. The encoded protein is CASSPKAPLGRGGTSNQPQHF.

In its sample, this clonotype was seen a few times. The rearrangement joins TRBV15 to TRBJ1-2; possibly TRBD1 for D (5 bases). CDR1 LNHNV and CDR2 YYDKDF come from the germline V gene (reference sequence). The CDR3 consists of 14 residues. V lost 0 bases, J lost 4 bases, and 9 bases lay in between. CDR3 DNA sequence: TGTGCCACCAGCAGAGATGTTGGGGGCTATGGCTACACCTTC. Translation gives CATSRDVGGYGYTF.

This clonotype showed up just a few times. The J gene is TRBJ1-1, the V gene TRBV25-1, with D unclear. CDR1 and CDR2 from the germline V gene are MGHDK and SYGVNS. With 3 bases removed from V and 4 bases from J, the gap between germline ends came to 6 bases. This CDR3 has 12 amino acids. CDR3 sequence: CASSDGSTEAFF. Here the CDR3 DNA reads TGTGCCAGCAGTGACGGAAGCACTGAAGCTTTCTTT.

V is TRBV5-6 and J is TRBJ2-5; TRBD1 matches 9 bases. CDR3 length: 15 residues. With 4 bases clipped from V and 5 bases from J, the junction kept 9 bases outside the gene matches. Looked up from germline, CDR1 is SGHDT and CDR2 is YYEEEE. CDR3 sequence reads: CASSPDRGRGETQYF. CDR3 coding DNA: TGTGCCAGCAGCCCGGACAGGGGACGTGGGGAGACCCAGTACTTC.

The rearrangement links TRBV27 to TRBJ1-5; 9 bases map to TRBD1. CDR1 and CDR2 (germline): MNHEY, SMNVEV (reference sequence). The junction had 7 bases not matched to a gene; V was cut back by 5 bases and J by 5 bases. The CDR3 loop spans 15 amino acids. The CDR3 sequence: CASSPGTGRHQPQHF. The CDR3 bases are TGTGCCAGCAGTCCGGGGACAGGGAGACATCAGCCCCAGCATTTT.

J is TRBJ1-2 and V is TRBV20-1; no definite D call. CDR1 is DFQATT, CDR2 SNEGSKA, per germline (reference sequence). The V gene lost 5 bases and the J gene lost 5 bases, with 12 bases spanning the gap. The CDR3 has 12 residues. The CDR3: CSADTRPYGYTF. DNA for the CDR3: TGCAGTGCTGATACACGACCTTATGGCTACACCTTC.

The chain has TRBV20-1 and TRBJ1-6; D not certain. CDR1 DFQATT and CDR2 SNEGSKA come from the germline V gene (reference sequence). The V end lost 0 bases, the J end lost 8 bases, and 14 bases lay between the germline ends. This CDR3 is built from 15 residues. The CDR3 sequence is CSARETGQDDSPLHF. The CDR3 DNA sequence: TGCAGTGCTAGAGAGACCGGGCAGGATGATTCACCCCTCCACTTT.